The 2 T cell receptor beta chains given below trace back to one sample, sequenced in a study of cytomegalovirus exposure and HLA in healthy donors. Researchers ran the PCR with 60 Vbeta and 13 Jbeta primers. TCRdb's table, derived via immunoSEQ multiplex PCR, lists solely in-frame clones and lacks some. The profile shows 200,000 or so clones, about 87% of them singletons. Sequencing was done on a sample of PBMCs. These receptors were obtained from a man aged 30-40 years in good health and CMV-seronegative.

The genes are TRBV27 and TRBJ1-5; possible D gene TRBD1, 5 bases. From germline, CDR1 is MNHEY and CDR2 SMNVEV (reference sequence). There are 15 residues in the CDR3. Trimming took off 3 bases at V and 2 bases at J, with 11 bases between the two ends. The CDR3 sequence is CASSFWGDGNQPQHF. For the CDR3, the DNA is TGTGCCAGCAGTTTCTGGGGCGATGGCAATCAGCCCCAGCATTTT.

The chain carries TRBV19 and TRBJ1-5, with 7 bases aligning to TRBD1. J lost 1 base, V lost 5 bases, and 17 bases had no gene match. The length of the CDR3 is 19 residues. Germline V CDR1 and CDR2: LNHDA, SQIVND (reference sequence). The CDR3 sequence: CASSPKRQGLLFSNQPQHF. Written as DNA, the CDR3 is TGTGCCAGTAGTCCTAAGAGACAGGGTTTGTTGTTCAGCAATCAGCCCCAGCATTTT.